This is a list of T cell receptor beta chains from one sample in a study of blood T cell repertoires in COVID-19. TCRdb's copy holds only in-frame clones and misses some; the assay was immunoSEQ multiplex PCR. This table holds under 200,000 clones, over 60% found once. Source material: peripheral blood. The receptors come from a man aged 55 to 70 with acute or convalescent COVID-19. The CDR3 runs from the conserved cysteine through the conserved F or W. The order of the fields is D gene, J gene, V gene, clone size, CDR3 DNA, CDR3 protein. The D gene is left open where the match is weak. Expanded clones are given a class, and other clones once, few, many or no size at all.

>-|TRBJ2-1|TRBV18|-
TGTGCCAGCTCACTCAGCGAGATTGTTAATACCTACAATGAGCAGTTCTTC
CASSLSEIVNTYNEQFF
>-|TRBJ2-7|TRBV5-6|once
TGTGCCAGCAGCTTTCTAAAGACAGAAGCTACCTACGAGCAGTACTTC
CASSFLKTEATYEQYF
>TRBD2|TRBJ2-5|TRBV11-2|once
TGTGCCAGCAGCTTATTCCGGACTAGCGGGGAGCAAGAGACCCAGTACTTC
CASSLFRTSGEQETQYF
>-|TRBJ2-1|TRBV28|-
TGTGCCAGCAGTACGAACGGACTCGGTGCCTACAATGAGCAGTTCTTC
CASSTNGLGAYNEQFF
>-|TRBJ1-1|TRBV10-1|-
TGCGCCAGCAGTGCGACCTGGGACAAGAACACTGAAGCTTTCTTT
CASSATWDKNTEAFF
>-|TRBJ2-2|TRBV15|-
TGTGCCACCAGGTTCGACAGAAACACCGGGGAGCTGTTTTTT
CATRFDRNTGELFF
>TRBD2|TRBJ2-5|TRBV19|-
TGTGCCAGTAGTGGCGGGAGAGGGGAGACCCAGTACTTC
CASSGGRGETQYF
>-|TRBJ2-3|TRBV5-4|once
TGTGCCAGCAGCTCCTCGGGAAGCGGGTATAGCACAGATACGCAGTATTTT
CASSSSGSGYSTDTQYF
>-|TRBJ2-2|TRBV5-1|-
TGCGCCAGCAGCCTCAGAGAGGCCGGGGAGCTGTTTTTT
CASSLREAGELFF
>-|TRBJ1-2|TRBV21-1|-
TGTGCCAGCAGCCCGCCGAAACAGGGGGCTTACTATGGCTACACCTTC
CASSPPKQGAYYGYTF
>TRBD1|TRBJ1-2|TRBV18|-
TGTGCCAGCTCGCTCGGGACAGCTGTCTACACCTTC
CASSLGTAVYTF
>TRBD1|TRBJ1-1|TRBV6-5|-
TGTGCCAGCAGTACCGGGACAGCCACTGAAGCTTTCTTT
CASSTGTATEAFF
>TRBD1|TRBJ2-7|TRBV7-8|-
TGTGCCAGCAGCTCCGCCGGGACAGCTAACTACGAGCAGTACTTC
CASSSAGTANYEQYF
>-|TRBJ2-5|TRBV6-1|-
TGTGCCAGCAGTGAGAGGGGAGGAGAGACCCAGTACTTC
CASSERGGETQYF
>TRBD2|TRBJ2-1|TRBV20-1|-
TGCAGTCGGGGGGGCAGCAATGAGCAGTTCTTC
CSRGGSNEQFF
>-|TRBJ2-3|TRBV7-8|-
TGTGCCAGCAGCCGGACTTTCTTCTCCACAGATACGCAGTATTTT
CASSRTFFSTDTQYF
>-|TRBJ1-1|TRBV5-5|-
TGTGCCAGCAGCTTGGAGGCAGGGCTAGGGGCTTTCTTT
CASSLEAGLGAFF
>-|TRBJ2-5|TRBV10-1|once
TGCGCCAGCAGTGAGTCCGTGCGGTCCCAAGAGACCCAGTACTTC
CASSESVRSQETQYF
>TRBD1|TRBJ1-1|TRBV5-6|-
TGTGCCAGCAGCGTCGGACAGGGGGCAGGGATTGAAGCTTTCTTT
CASSVGQGAGIEAFF
>-|TRBJ1-2|TRBV18|-
TGTGCCAGCTCATCGGGAGGTACGTTATATGGCTACACCTTC
CASSSGGTLYGYTF
>-|TRBJ1-2|TRBV5-1|-
TGCGCCAGCAGCTTGGACGGTGCAAACTATGGCTACACCTTC
CASSLDGANYGYTF
>-|TRBJ1-2|TRBV19|-
TGTGCCAGTAGTTATTGGTCAGATGGCTACACCTTC
CASSYWSDGYTF
>-|TRBJ1-1|TRBV30|few
TGTGCCTGGACCCACCTAGGACAGAGGAGCACTGAAGCTTTCTTT
CAWTHLGQRSTEAFF
>-|TRBJ1-1|TRBV7-9|once
TGTGCCAGCAGCTTAGGGAGGTCTGAAGCTTTCTTT
CASSLGRSEAFF
>-|TRBJ2-2|TRBV5-4|-
TGTGCCAGCAGCTTCGGGGACACCGGGGAGCTGTTTTTT
CASSFGDTGELFF
>-|TRBJ2-1|TRBV19|-
TGTGCCAGTAGTATACCCCAGGGCGTTGGTGAGCAGTTCTTC
CASSIPQGVGEQFF
>TRBD1|TRBJ1-2|TRBV6-2/TRBV6-3|few
TGTGCCAGCAGTCGCTCGGGACAGCTCTATGGCTACACCTTC
CASSRSGQLYGYTF
>TRBD1|TRBJ2-5|TRBV27|-
TGTGCCAGCAGTTTCGCAGGGGGCGGCAAGACCCAGTACTTC
CASSFAGGGKTQYF
>-|TRBJ1-2|TRBV18|-
TGTGCCAGCTCACCGAACAGGGAGGGCTACACCTTC
CASSPNREGYTF
>TRBD1|TRBJ1-2|TRBV5-8|few
TGTGCCAGCAGCTTGGGAGGGGGCTATTATGGCTACACCTTC
CASSLGGGYYGYTF
>TRBD1|TRBJ1-1|TRBV2|-
TGTGCCAGCAGGGTAGGACAGGGTATTACTGAAGCTTTCTTT
CASRVGQGITEAFF
>-|TRBJ2-3|TRBV10-1|-
TGCGCCAGCAGTGATGGGGACACCTCCACAGATACGCAGTATTTT
CASSDGDTSTDTQYF
>-|TRBJ2-3|TRBV7-2|-
TGTGCCAGCAGCCCGATCGGAGATACGCAGTATTTT
CASSPIGDTQYF
>-|TRBJ2-2|TRBV30|-
TGTGCCTGGAGTGTACAAGGGAGCACCGGGGAGCTGTTTTTT
CAWSVQGSTGELFF
>-|TRBJ1-3|TRBV5-1|-
TGCGCCAGCAGCTTGGCTTCTTTTTCTGGAAACACCATATATTTT
CASSLASFSGNTIYF
>-|TRBJ2-7|TRBV5-1|few
TGCGCCAGCAGCTCTATGACGGGAGTTACCTACGAGCAGTACTTC
CASSSMTGVTYEQYF
>TRBD1|TRBJ1-2|TRBV6-5|-
TGTGCCAGCAGGACTGGACAGGAAAATGGCTACACCTTC
CASRTGQENGYTF
>-|TRBJ1-2|TRBV3-1/TRBV3-2|-
TGTGCCAGCAGCCAGCAGGGGTACTATGGCTACACCTTC
CASSQQGYYGYTF
>TRBD1|TRBJ1-3|TRBV29-1|-
TGCAGCGTTGGGACAGGGGGAAACACCATATATTTT
CSVGTGGNTIYF
>TRBD1|TRBJ2-7|TRBV13|-
TGTGCCAGCAGCTCCGGGACAGGGCAGGTCGAGCAGTACTTC
CASSSGTGQVEQYF
>TRBD1|TRBJ2-7|TRBV6-5|-
TGTGCCAGCAGCCCGGACAGGGTGGCCGAGCAGTACTTC
CASSPDRVAEQYF
>-|TRBJ1-1|TRBV6-5|-
TGTGCCAGCAGTTACTTCAGGGGAGAGAACACTGAAGCTTTCTTT
CASSYFRGENTEAFF
>-|TRBJ2-1|TRBV7-2|-
TGTGCCAGCAGCTTAGATCAGGGCGGCCACAATGAGCAGTTCTTC
CASSLDQGGHNEQFF
>-|TRBJ2-2|TRBV30|-
TGTGCCTGGAGTGTACTTGTCTCTACCGGGGAGCTGTTTTTT
CAWSVLVSTGELFF
>-|TRBJ2-1|TRBV4-2|-
TGTGCCAGCAGCCAAGTAGGGAGCTCCTACAATGAGCAGTTCTTC
CASSQVGSSYNEQFF
>-|TRBJ1-4|TRBV6-5|-
TGTGCCAGCAGAACAGGGTATAATGAAAAACTGTTTTTT
CASRTGYNEKLFF
>-|TRBJ1-5|TRBV12-3/TRBV12-4|-
TGTGCCAGCAGTTTTGTCGAGCAGCCCCAGCATTTT
CASSFVEQPQHF
>-|TRBJ1-2|TRBV5-4|-
TGTGCCAGCAGCCCTAATAAAGACATAAACTATGGCTACACCTTC
CASSPNKDINYGYTF
>-|TRBJ1-5|TRBV25-1|-
TGTGCCAGCAGTGACGAACAGGGAGATCAGCCCCAGCATTTT
CASSDEQGDQPQHF
>-|TRBJ1-2|TRBV5-6|-
TGTGCCTCCGCTCAGGGGAACTATGGCTACACCTTC
CASAQGNYGYTF
>-|TRBJ1-6|TRBV30|few
TGTGCCTGGAGTCGAAACGGAGACTATTCACCCCTCCACTTT
CAWSRNGDYSPLHF
>-|TRBJ2-6|TRBV9|few
TGTGCCAGCAGCGTAGGAGCCGTCTCTGGGGCCAACGTCCTGACTTTC
CASSVGAVSGANVLTF
>TRBD1|TRBJ1-5|TRBV2|few
TGTGCCAGCAGTGAGGGGACAGTCAATCAGCCCCAGCATTTT
CASSEGTVNQPQHF
>TRBD1|TRBJ2-2|TRBV29-1|-
TGCAGCGCGGACAGGGGGGACACCGGGGAGCTGTTTTTT
CSADRGDTGELFF
>-|TRBJ2-3|TRBV28|-
TGTGCCAGCAGCAGGGAATATACGCAGTATTTT
CASSREYTQYF
>-|TRBJ1-1|TRBV5-1|-
TGCGCCAGCAGCTTGGGGAGGGAAGCTTTCTTT
CASSLGREAFF
>-|TRBJ1-4|TRBV2|-
TGTGCCAGCAGGGGGGGGGCTTTTGATGAAAAACTGTTTTTT
CASRGGAFDEKLFF
>-|TRBJ2-7|TRBV27|-
TGTGCCAGCAGTTTAGTCGCAGGGCAAAGGGAGCAGTACTTC
CASSLVAGQREQYF
>TRBD1|TRBJ1-5|TRBV24-1|-
TGTGCCACCAGCGGACAGGGGAATCAGCCCCAGCATTTT
CATSGQGNQPQHF